Below, 24 T cell receptor beta chains from the same sample are listed, as sequenced in a study of T cells after yellow fever vaccination. TCRdb independently ran MiXCR on the 5' RACE reads; one entry per CDR3 protein. The profile shows approximately 510,000 distinct CDR3 sequences, 21% of them singletons. The input for sequencing was PBMCs, taken approximately 22 days after the first yellow fever vaccination. Receptors originate from a man between 18 and 29 years old who received the YFV17D yellow fever vaccine.

This clonotype came up a few times. V usage is TRBV6-1 and J usage is TRBJ2-2; 7 bases map to TRBD1. This CDR3 has 14 residues. The germline CDR1 and CDR2 sequences are MNHNS and SASEGT. The J segment lost 3 bases and the V segment lost 6 bases, leaving 4 bases of the junction unmatched. CDR3 region: CASRTGQDTGELFF. The CDR3 nucleotides read TGTGCCAGCAGGACCGGACAGGACACCGGGGAGCTGTTTTTT.

The CDR3: CSASDAPAEAFF. In DNA, the CDR3 is TGCAGTGCTAGTGACGCACCGGCTGAAGCTTTCTTT. The chain uses TRBV20-1 and TRBJ1-1; the D is unclear. CDR3 size: 12 residues. Trimming removed 3 bases from V and 6 bases from J, with 11 bases in between. Germline assignment: CDR1 DFQATT and CDR2 SNEGSKA (reference sequence).

The J gene is TRBJ2-3, the V gene TRBV7-6, with 12 bases that match TRBD2. CDR1 and CDR2 (germline): SGHVS, FNYEAQ. The ends lost 8 bases at V and 2 bases at J; junction bases unmatched: 8. The CDR3 is 16 residues long. As DNA, the CDR3 is TGTGCCAGCGCTTGGGCTAGCGGGGGGGTCACAGATACGCAGTATTTT. Protein product: CASAWASGGVTDTQYF.

This clonotype turned up a few times. The V and J genes are TRBV29-1 and TRBJ2-1; D not certain. Trimming removed 6 bases at V and 7 bases at J, with 19 bases between. The germline gives CDR1 SQVTM, CDR2 ANQGSEA. The CDR3 is 14 residues long. CDR3 sequence reads: CSVQLRRGLNEQFF. The CDR3 coding sequence is TGCAGCGTCCAACTACGGCGTGGTTTGAATGAGCAGTTCTTC.

This clonotype was seen ten or more times. This chain links TRBV12-3 or TRBV12-4 with TRBJ2-3, with 8 bases matching TRBD2. The CDR3 runs 15 residues. The V segment lost 3 bases and the J segment 6 bases; nucleotides outside the gene matches: 8. The CDR3 spells CASSLYRGGRDTQYF. Written as DNA, the CDR3 is TGTGCCAGCAGTTTGTACCGGGGGGGCAGGGATACGCAGTATTTT.

This clonotype was counted between two and nine times. The genes are TRBV7-2 and TRBJ2-1, with 9 bases matching TRBD2. Per the germline V gene, CDR1 is SGHTA and CDR2 is FQGNSA. The CDR3 is 17 residues long. V lost 5 bases and J lost 4; bases outside the gene matches: 12. CDR3 sequence (DNA): TGTGCCAGCAGCCGCCATGGGGGCGGGGGGGTTTACAATGAGCAGTTCTTC. Translating it yields CASSRHGGGGVYNEQFF. Based on the CDR3 plus reference TRBV7-2 and TRBJ2-1, the full variable domain is GAGVSQSPSNKVTEKGKDVELRCDPISGHTALYWYRQSLGQGLEFLIYFQGNSAPDKSGLPSDRFSAERTGGSVSTLTIQRTQQEDSAVYLCASSRHGGGGVYNEQFFGPGTRLTVL.

V is TRBV9 and J is TRBJ1-6; D is unresolved. Per germline, CDR1 SGDLS and CDR2 YYNGEE. With 3 bases removed from V and 10 bases from J, the gap between germline ends came to 17 bases. The CDR3 extends over 15 amino acids. CDR3 nucleotide sequence: TGTGCCAGCAGCGAGGAGCCCTCAAGGCGATCACCCCTCCACTTT. Encoded protein: CASSEEPSRRSPLHF.

Only a few counts were recorded for this clonotype. The V call is TRBV5-5, the J call TRBJ1-1; D remains ambiguous. Germline values: CDR1 SGHKS, CDR2 YYEKEE (reference sequence). This CDR3 comprises 11 residues. Trimming pared 6 bases from V and 10 bases from J, leaving 13 bases between. In DNA form, the CDR3 reads TGTGCCAGCAACGTGATGGGTGGAGCTTTCTTT. Translation gives CASNVMGGAFF.

This clonotype has just a few counts. The rearrangement joins TRBV19 to TRBJ2-1, with 10 bases identical to TRBD2. Germline V gene sequence: CDR1 LNHDA, CDR2 SQIVND (reference sequence). J lost 3 bases, V lost 4 bases, and 6 bases had no gene match. This CDR3 is 16 amino acids long. CDR3 bases: TGTGCCAGTAGTAGAACCGGACTAGCGGTCTACAATGAGCAGTTCTTC. It translates to CASSRTGLAVYNEQFF.

Regarding this clonotype: Relative to the germline gene, one junction end is altered; a read error may explain this. The chain couples TRBV5-1 to TRBJ2-6, with D possibly called TRBD1 or TRBD2 (5 bases each). This CDR3 is 16 amino acids long. Germline V gene data show CDR1 as SGHRS and CDR2 as YFSETQ. The CDR3 DNA follows: TGCGCCAGCACCTTGGGGGTGAGCTCTGGGGCCAACGTCCTGACTTTC. Its protein is CASTLGVSSGANVLTF.

This clonotype occurred a few times. The V call is TRBV20-1, the J call TRBJ2-3; the match to TRBD2 covers 16 bases. CDR1 and CDR2 (germline): DFQATT, SNEGSKA (reference sequence). The CDR3 is 18 residues long. V dropped 3 bases and J dropped 4; count of bases not matched to a gene: 10. The CDR3 nucleotides read TGCAGTGCTAGGATGCCGGGGACTAGCGGGGGGGCCCCAGATACGCAGTATTTT. Its protein product is CSARMPGTSGGAPDTQYF.

The chain links TRBV6-1 to TRBJ1-2; no clear D gene. This CDR3 spans 15 amino acids. The germline V gene encodes CDR1 MNHNS and CDR2 SASEGT. Trimming stripped 6 bases from V and 7 bases from J, with 21 bases between. The DNA for the CDR3 is TGTGCCAGCAGGGCGCAGCCACTATCGGGGAGTGGCTACACCTTC. Protein product: CASRAQPLSGSGYTF.

This clonotype turned up a few times. The chain couples TRBV6-2 or TRBV6-3 to TRBJ2-7; 11 nucleotides agree with TRBD2. The germline CDR1 and CDR2 sequences are MNHEY and SVGEGT. Trimming cost V 5 bases and J 1 base; bases outside gene matches: 1. The CDR3 consists of 14 residues. Written as DNA, the CDR3 is TGTGCCAGCAGTCGACTAGCGGGGTCCTACGAGCAGTACTTC. It codes for CASSRLAGSYEQYF.

This clonotype was recorded a few times. This sequence joins TRBV11-2 and TRBJ2-4, with D maybe TRBD2 (5 bases). The V gene lost 2 bases and the J gene lost 8 bases, with 19 bases spanning the gap. The CDR3 sequence is 16 residues long. Germline V gene data show CDR1 as SGHAT and CDR2 as FQNNGV. CDR3 amino acids: CASSLSIRSERDIQYF. The CDR3, as DNA: TGTGCCAGCAGCTTAAGTATCCGATCAGAGAGGGACATTCAGTACTTC.

This chain joins TRBV7-8 and TRBJ2-2, with TRBD2 as a possible D gene (5 bases). Germline CDR1 reads SGHVS; CDR2 reads FQNEAQ. Between the trimmed V and J ends, which lost 5 bases and 7 bases, there was a span of 11 bases. The CDR3 covers 13 residues. In nucleotides, the CDR3 is TGTGCCAGCAGCCCGAGGACTGTCGGGGAGCTGTTTTTT. Residues: CASSPRTVGELFF.

CDR3 loop: CASSQSGGGTEAFF. CDR3 bases: TGTGCCAGCAGCCAAAGTGGGGGAGGGACTGAAGCTTTCTTT. This chain uses TRBV16 with TRBJ1-1; D might be TRBD1 (5 bases). CDR1 is KGHSY and CDR2 is FQNENV in the germline V gene. There are 14 residues in the CDR3. Trimming stripped 2 bases from V and 5 bases from J, with 12 bases between.

The chain carries TRBV6-1 and TRBJ1-4, with D unclear. Trimming removed 6 bases at V and 0 bases at J, with 11 bases between. Germline V lookup: CDR1 MNHNS, CDR2 SASEGT. This CDR3 spans 15 amino acids. This CDR3 reads CASSIAGPTNEKLFF. The CDR3 DNA is TGTGCCAGCAGCATAGCGGGTCCAACTAATGAAAAACTGTTTTTT.

The chain uses TRBV12-3 or TRBV12-4 and TRBJ2-5; D possibly corresponds to TRBD2 (7 bases). This CDR3 contains 14 residues. Trimming took 5 bases from V and 4 from J, leaving 14 bases between them. Here the CDR3 reads CASSPRGAGETQYF. In DNA form, the CDR3 reads TGTGCCAGCAGTCCTCGGGGGGCCGGAGAGACCCAGTACTTC.

This clonotype has only a few counts. The CDR3 spells CASRAPWGTQYF. CDR3 DNA: TGTGCCAGCAGGGCCCCCTGGGGGACGCAGTATTTT. The V and J genes are TRBV25-1 and TRBJ2-3; D possibly matches TRBD1 or TRBD2 (5 bases each). CDR3 length: 12 residues. Germline assignment: CDR1 MGHDK and CDR2 SYGVNS. Deletions cut 6 bases from V and 9 bases from J, with 13 bases between. Supplemented by reference TRBV25-1 and TRBJ2-3, the full variable domain reads EADIYQTPRYLVIGTGKKITLECSQTMGHDKMYWYQQDPGMELHLIHYSYGVNSTEKGDLSSESTVSRIRTEHFPLTLESARPSHTSQYLCASRAPWGTQYFGPGTRLTVL.

This clonotype has just a few counts. The chain employs TRBV7-6 and TRBJ2-7, with 7 bases that match TRBD1. Germline lookup yields CDR1 SGHVS and CDR2 FNYEAQ. The ends lost 3 bases at V and 6 bases at J; junction bases unmatched: 11. This CDR3 contains 15 residues. The CDR3 spells CASSFFKGAMGEQYF. Written as DNA, the CDR3 is TGTGCCAGCAGCTTCTTCAAGGGGGCGATGGGCGAGCAGTACTTC. The full variable domain, rest sourced from reference TRBV7-6 and TRBJ2-7, is GAGVSQSPRYKVTKRGQDVALRCDPISGHVSLYWYRQALGQGPEFLTYFNYEAQQDKSGLPNDRFSAERPEGSISTLTIQRTEQRDSAMYRCASSFFKGAMGEQYFGPGTRLTVT.

This clonotype was observed at least ten times. The rearrangement joins TRBV7-2 to TRBJ1-2; D is undetermined. Germline V CDR1 and CDR2: SGHTA, FQGNSA. V gave up 5 bases and J gave up 0 bases, with 4 bases separating them. This CDR3 has 12 residues. CDR3 region: CASSRTNYGYTF. CDR3 bases: TGTGCCAGCAGCCGGACTAACTATGGCTACACCTTC.

The chain recombines TRBV14 with TRBJ2-2; possibly TRBD2 for D (5 bases). The CDR3 is 16 residues long. Germline V gene lookup returns CDR1 SGHDN and CDR2 FVKESK. Trimming cost V 4 bases and J 5 bases, with 17 bases left between them. CDR3 sequence (DNA): TGTGCCAGCAGCCCCTCCCGAGGGATGGGAACCGGGGAGCTGTTTTTT. This codes for CASSPSRGMGTGELFF. Full variable domain (outside the CDR3, taken from reference TRBV14 and TRBJ2-2): EAGVTQFPSHSVIEKGQTVTLRCDPISGHDNLYWYRRVMGKEIKFLLHFVKESKQDESGMPNNRFLAERTGGTYSTLKVQPAELEDSGVYFCASSPSRGMGTGELFFGEGSRLTVL.

This clonotype was counted only a few times. The chain combines TRBV6-2 or TRBV6-3 with TRBJ1-5; no clear D gene. The CDR3 covers 15 residues. Looked up from germline, CDR1 is MNHEY and CDR2 is SVGEGT. The V and J ends lost 0 bases and 3 bases respectively, with 9 bases between them. CDR3 amino acids: CASSYSQEDNQPQHF. CDR3 nucleotides: TGTGCCAGCAGTTACTCTCAGGAAGACAATCAGCCCCAGCATTTT.

The chain joins TRBV24-1 to TRBJ1-5; TRBD1 matches at 9 bases. Germline CDR1 reads KGHDR; CDR2 reads SFDVKD. V was pared by 5 bases and J by 7 bases, with 5 bases of the junction left unmatched. The CDR3 is 14 residues long. The CDR3 region has the DNA TGTGCCACCAGTGGGGGACAGGGTAGGCAGCCCCAGCATTTT. This gives the protein CATSGGQGRQPQHF.